This T cell receptor (beta chain) derives from a study of blood T cell repertoires in COVID-19 (TCRdb year 2020). At the level of the whole study: Collaborator samples came from the United States, Italy and Spain and covered acute and convalescent phases of COVID-19. Sample metadata almost always included a de-identified subject ID, COVID-19 status, age in years and sex. Where HLA class I and class II types were available, the types were taken from metadata supplied by the sample provider, not from assay-based typing. The dataset comprised deeply sampled blood TCRbeta repertoires from subjects exposed to, actively infected with, or recovered from COVID-19. The repertoires were released in a freely available public database meant as a resource for research on the immune response to SARS-CoV-2. The material from the prospective study consisted of cDNA or gDNA derived from T cells, B-cell-depleted T cells, or PBMCs. The samples were drawn from the first 160 participants of the ongoing ImmuneRACE study and from over 950 subjects provided by 6 global collaborators.

V is trimmed back by 4 bases and J by 0 bases, and the junction contains 3 bases that no gene match accounts for. From the germline V gene, CDR1 is SGHRS and CDR2 is YFSETQ. The CDR3, from cysteine to phenylalanine, totals 17 residues. Here the CDR3 DNA is all that survives: 51 bases in frame from base 1. The immunoSEQ Assay, a bias-controlled multiplex PCR, was used to amplify TCRbeta CDR3 regions from genomic DNA. As for the original processing: The number of nucleated cells in each sample was estimated by amplification of reference gene primers within the assay. To quantify the absolute abundance of each unique TCRbeta CDR3 rearrangement, sequence reads were collapsed and filtered. Productive Simpson clonality was computed per sample as the square root of Simpson's diversity index over productive rearrangements. Not all clones reach the TCRdb copy of this immuneACCESS table, which keeps in-frame sequences only. Checked studies attribute under half of the gap to unresolved V genes and leave the rest unexplained. Clonal size and the V and J genes are those of that table, whereas D and trimming came from the DNA. Within this sample are about 240,000 clones, with around 79% of them counted one time only. Of the sample, more than 2.5% is held by the ten largest clones.

Overall results and qualifications from the work: The quantity of clinical and demographic metadata differed by source and by participant and was supplied without curation.

A word on this clone: Its recognized antigen is unknown. One base away there is no much larger clone; base qualities are not given.

Whole blood was collected in K2EDTA tubes by collaborating institutions according to the institutions' own protocols. Collaborator samples were shipped for TCRbeta analysis as frozen whole blood, isolated PBMCs, or DNA extracted from either sample type. The sample taken for sequencing was peripheral blood. Recombination joined TRBV5-1 with TRBJ2-1, with 14 middle bases fitting TRBD2. This receptor was obtained from a woman over 75 with acute or convalescent COVID-19. Here the CDR3 is given as CASSPGTSGSSYNEQFF. In nucleotide form, the sequence is TGCGCCAGCAGCCCGGGGACTAGCGGGAGCTCCTACAATGAGCAGTTCTTC.